This T cell receptor (beta chain) appears in the sequencing data of a study of blood T cells in healthy people across ages. The study, taken as a whole, reports: Estimates of total diversity, which came from one million sequenced T cells, were considered to be underestimates. With donor CMV status unknown, expanded clonotype changes were possibly confounded.

Points on this clonotype: Its matching antigen is unknown.

The CDR3 extends over 13 amino acids. V lost 6 bases to trimming and J lost 7 bases; unmatched junction nucleotides: 6. From germline, CDR1 is SNHLY and CDR2 FYNNEI. The sample providers were healthy Caucasian people from Russia, aged about 6 to 90. Using a J-beta primer mix together with a sample-barcoded 5' primer, a second PCR was run for roughly 7 to 11 cycles. TCRdb ran MiXCR on the 5' RACE reads and lists one entry per CDR3 protein. The repertoire holds under 1,000,000 distinct CDR3 sequences, with about 47% as singletons. The specimen sequenced was blood. The TCR sequence derives from a man older than 75 in good health. J is TRBJ2-1 and V is TRBV2, with 7 bases fitting TRBD2. CDR3: CASRSGMGNEQFF. The CDR3 DNA follows: TGTGCCAGCAGAAGCGGGATGGGTAATGAGCAGTTCTTC.